One sample yielded the 31 T cell receptor beta chains listed below, sequenced in a study of blood T cells in healthy people across ages. A J-beta primer mix and a sample-barcoded 5' primer were used in a second PCR of roughly 6 to 11 cycles. Each CDR3 protein gets one entry after TCRdb re-called the 5' RACE reads with MiXCR. The sample has some 1.5 million distinct CDR3 sequences, 42% seen once; the top ten hold about 3.8%. What was sequenced was blood. Source of these receptors: a woman aged 18-29 years in good health.

The chain joins TRBV4-1 to TRBJ2-1; the D gene is possibly TRBD2 (5 bases). The end of the DNA fits TRBJ2-7 better, so the J call may be wrong. The CDR3 loop spans 16 amino acids. Per the germline V gene, CDR1 is MGHRA and CDR2 is YSYEKL. The CDR3 bases are TGCGCCAGCAGCCAAGAGGACTCCTCCTCCTACAATGAGCAGTACTTC. Translating it yields CASSQEDSSSYNEQYF.

This chain joins TRBV15 and TRBJ1-2, with 9 bases fitting TRBD1. In germline, CDR1 is LNHNV, CDR2 YYDKDF (reference sequence). This CDR3 contains 14 residues. V was clipped by 5 bases and J by 5 bases; unmatched bases: 6. For the CDR3, the DNA is TGTGCCACCAGCGAGGACAGGGGCGGGTATGGCTACACCTTC. Its protein product is CATSEDRGGYGYTF.

V usage is TRBV20-1 and J usage is TRBJ2-1; tentative D call: TRBD2 (6 bases). With 0 bases removed from V and 3 bases from J, the gap between germline ends came to 21 bases. Germline CDR1 DFQATT, CDR2 SNEGSKA (reference sequence). The CDR3 covers 18 residues. The CDR3 DNA sequence: TGCAGTGCTAGAGATAGAAAGCGGGTCAAAGTAGACTACAATGAGCAGTTCTTC. Its translation is CSARDRKRVKVDYNEQFF.

V gene TRBV6-2 or TRBV6-3 combines with J gene TRBJ1-5; D remains unclear. This CDR3 comprises 13 residues. The V gene lost 1 base and the J gene lost 5 bases, with 6 bases spanning the gap. Germline lookup yields CDR1 MNHEY and CDR2 SVGEGT. The CDR3 spells CASSYWPDQPQHF. The CDR3 nucleotides are TGTGCCAGCAGTTACTGGCCGGATCAGCCCCAGCATTTT.

The chain carries TRBV6-1 and TRBJ2-7; no firm D call. With 0 bases removed from V and 4 bases from J, the gap between germline ends came to 10 bases. From germline, CDR1 is MNHNS and CDR2 SASEGT. The CDR3 is 14 residues long. The DNA of the CDR3 is TGTGCCAGCAGTGAAGCGCCAGCACAATACGAGCAGTACTTC. It yields the protein CASSEAPAQYEQYF.

In the case of this clonotype: A much larger clone differs by one base, so this may be a read error. The rearrangement links TRBV29-1 to TRBJ2-1, with 7 bases lining up with TRBD1. This CDR3 region has 13 residues. V dropped 6 bases and J dropped 13; count of bases not matched to a gene: 15. Germline V gives CDR1 SQVTM, CDR2 ANQGSEA. CDR3 loop: CSVAGQVQETQFF. The CDR3, as DNA: TGCAGCGTAGCAGGACAGGTGCAAGAGACCCAGTTCTTC.

This clonotype was counted between two and nine times. The genes are TRBV4-1 and TRBJ2-3, with 8 positions matching TRBD2. CDR1 and CDR2 (germline): MGHRA, YSYEKL. The CDR3 runs 17 residues. The J segment lost 2 bases and the V segment lost 0 bases, leaving 7 bases of the junction unmatched. The CDR3 nucleotides read TGCGCCAGCAGCCAAGACCTACTAGCGGACCTCACAGATACGCAGTATTTT. Encoded protein: CASSQDLLADLTDTQYF.

The chain carries TRBV5-1 and TRBJ2-1; D may be TRBD2 (5 bases). The CDR3 length is 14 residues. V lost 5 bases, J lost 0 bases, and 9 bases lay in between. Germline-derived CDR1 and CDR2 are SGHRS and YFSETQ. CDR3 DNA sequence: TGCGCCAGCAGGGAGGCTAGCTCCTACAATGAGCAGTTCTTC. Translating it yields CASREASSYNEQFF.

J is TRBJ2-5 and V is TRBV27, with 11 bases aligning to TRBD2. Germline V CDR1 and CDR2: MNHEY, SMNVEV (reference sequence). With V trimmed by 5 bases and J by 4 bases, 9 bases remained unmatched. The CDR3 sequence is 16 residues long. The CDR3 DNA follows: TGTGCCAGCAGTATCTTAGCGGGAGGGCCCGGAGAGACCCAGTACTTC. Its protein product is CASSILAGGPGETQYF.

A single count supports this clonotype. The chain employs TRBV20-1 and TRBJ1-1; possibly TRBD1 for D (6 bases). The germline V gene has CDR1 DFQATT and CDR2 SNEGSKA (reference sequence). Trimming took 1 base from V and 1 from J, leaving 10 bases between them. CDR3 size: 14 residues. The CDR3 region has the DNA TGCAGTGCTAGAGCGGGGGGCGAGAACACTGAAGCTTTCTTT. Protein sequence: CSARAGGENTEAFF.

This clonotype appeared many times. This chain joins TRBV6-5 and TRBJ2-1; 7 nucleotides line up with TRBD1. The ends lost 7 bases at V and 1 base at J; junction bases unmatched: 10. This CDR3 is 16 amino acids long. Germline V gene lookup returns CDR1 MNHEY and CDR2 SVGAGI. The CDR3 loop is CASTDGGTASYNEQFF. In nucleotides, the CDR3 is TGTGCCAGCACCGATGGTGGGACAGCATCCTACAATGAGCAGTTCTTC.

V gene TRBV7-2 combines with J gene TRBJ2-7; tentative D call: TRBD2 (5 bases). In germline, CDR1 is SGHTA, CDR2 FQGNSA. Trimming took 2 bases from V and 1 from J, leaving 9 bases between them. CDR3 length equals 14 residues. CDR3 sequence reads: CASSLKVASYEQYF. CDR3 coding DNA: TGTGCCAGCAGCTTAAAGGTAGCGTCCTACGAGCAGTACTTC.

The chain employs TRBV3-1 and TRBJ2-5; TRBD2 might be the D (6 bases). This CDR3 spans 15 amino acids. Germline CDR1 LGHDT, CDR2 YNNKEL (reference sequence). V lost 4 bases and J lost 11, with 23 bases in between. CDR3 DNA: TGTGCCAGCAGCCCCCCGGGACTTCGGATGAATGAGCAGTACTTC. It yields the protein CASSPPGLRMNEQYF.

This chain joins TRBV7-2 and TRBJ2-1; D remains unclear. The CDR3 is 11 amino acids. V was trimmed by 7 bases and J by 6 bases, leaving 7 bases between them. Germline V gene lookup returns CDR1 SGHTA and CDR2 FQGNSA. The CDR3 reads CASTQLNEQFF. The CDR3 coding sequence is TGTGCCAGCACCCAGCTCAATGAGCAGTTCTTC.

The chain employs TRBV12-3 or TRBV12-4 and TRBJ1-2, with D possibly being TRBD1 (5 bases). CDR3 length equals 16 residues. V was shortened by 4 bases and J by 2 bases, with 17 bases between the two germline ends. As DNA, the CDR3 is TGTGCCAGCAGTTCTGAAGGGGCGGTGGGGAACTATGGCTACACCTTC. Translation: CASSSEGAVGNYGYTF.

The J gene is TRBJ2-7, the V gene TRBV11-2; D could derive from TRBD1 or TRBD2 (6 bases each). Per the germline V gene, CDR1 is SGHAT and CDR2 is FQNNGV. Trimming took 2 bases from V and 2 from J, leaving 10 bases between them. This CDR3 spans 14 amino acids. CDR3 sequence reads: CASSLPGATYEQYF. The DNA of the CDR3 is TGTGCCAGCAGCTTACCGGGGGCCACCTACGAGCAGTACTTC.

V is TRBV4-1 and J is TRBJ2-5; a possible D gene is TRBD2 (6 bases). The CDR3 is made up of 15 amino acids. In germline, CDR1 is MGHRA, CDR2 YSYEKL. Trimming took off 3 bases at V and 11 bases at J, with 22 bases between the two ends. The CDR3 loop is CASSHDRGIAAEQYF. The DNA of the CDR3 is TGCGCCAGCAGCCACGACCGGGGGATAGCGGCTGAGCAGTACTTC.

This chain uses TRBV20-1 with TRBJ1-2; perhaps TRBD1 as D (5 bases). Trimming stripped 0 bases from V and 7 bases from J, with 21 bases between. The CDR3 spans 16 residues. The V gene's germline CDR1 is DFQATT and CDR2 SNEGSKA (reference sequence). CDR3 in amino acids: CSARDPSQGKVSGYTF. CDR3 nucleotide sequence: TGCAGTGCTAGAGACCCATCTCAGGGAAAGGTCTCTGGCTACACCTTC.

This clonotype turned up a few times. The V gene is TRBV5-1, the J gene TRBJ1-4; 9 bases are shared with TRBD1. Germline CDR1 and CDR2: SGHRS and YFSETQ. After removal of 1 base from V and 6 bases from J, the junction contained 4 bases not matched to a gene. CDR3 size: 15 residues. In nucleotides, the CDR3 is TGCGCCAGCAGCTTGATGGGACAGGGTGATGAAAAACTGTTTTTT. Translated: CASSLMGQGDEKLFF.

CDR3 protein: CSVGPGQVTDTQYF. DNA for the CDR3: TGCAGCGTTGGACCGGGACAAGTCACAGATACGCAGTATTTT. The rearrangement links TRBV29-1 to TRBJ2-3; TRBD1 might be the D (6 bases). Trimming removed 4 bases at V and 2 bases at J, with 13 bases between. Germline V gene lookup returns CDR1 SQVTM and CDR2 ANQGSEA. The CDR3 has 14 residues.

J is TRBJ2-1 and V is TRBV12-3 or TRBV12-4, with unresolved D. V was clipped by 3 bases and J by 6 bases, with 6 bases between them. The CDR3 contains 12 residues. For the CDR3, the DNA is TGTGCCAGCAGTTTTAATCTCAATGAGCAGTTCTTC. This sequence encodes CASSFNLNEQFF.

V is TRBV10-3 and J is TRBJ2-3, with a tentative D call TRBD1 (6 bases). Germline V lookup: CDR1 ENHRY, CDR2 SYGVKD. The CDR3 loop spans 14 amino acids. The V gene lost 7 bases and the J gene lost 1 base, with 12 bases spanning the gap. Written as DNA, the CDR3 is TGTGCCATCATGCTAGGGGGAGGCACAGATACGCAGTATTTT. Translation: CAIMLGGGTDTQYF.

This clonotype was seen a handful of times. The rearrangement links TRBV7-9 to TRBJ2-1; no clear D. Deletions cut 0 bases from V and 9 bases from J, with 9 bases between. The V gene's germline CDR1 is SEHNR and CDR2 FQNEAQ (reference sequence). The CDR3 is made up of 13 amino acids. Here the CDR3 reads CASSLALESEQFF. CDR3 sequence (DNA): TGTGCCAGCAGCTTAGCGCTTGAGAGTGAGCAGTTCTTC.

The chain is built from TRBV30 and TRBJ1-1; D is perhaps TRBD1 (6 bases). This CDR3 comprises 12 residues. V gave up 5 bases and J gave up 4 bases, with 11 bases separating them. Germline V gene sequence: CDR1 GTSNPN, CDR2 SVGIG (reference sequence). Here the CDR3 DNA reads TGTGCCTGGGACAGGCGAGGCACTGAAGCTTTCTTT. Its translation: CAWDRRGTEAFF. Based on the CDR3 plus reference TRBV30 and TRBJ1-1, the full variable domain is SQTIHQWPATLVQPVGSPLSLECTVEGTSNPNLYWYRQAAGRGLQLLFYSVGIGQISSEVPQNLSASRPQDRQFILSSKKLLLSDSGFYLCAWDRRGTEAFFGQGTRLTVV.

CDR3 residues: CSAILEKGGAGMGYNEQFF. CDR3 DNA: TGCAGTGCTATTCTTGAGAAAGGGGGTGCGGGAATGGGGTACAATGAGCAGTTCTTC. The rearrangement uses TRBV20-1 and TRBJ2-1; either TRBD1 or TRBD2 may supply D (6 bases each). Trimming took 4 bases from V and 4 from J, leaving 29 bases between them. This CDR3 spans 19 amino acids. From germline, CDR1 is DFQATT and CDR2 SNEGSKA (reference sequence).

As to this clonotype: A read error may produce the germline difference seen at one junction end. The V call is TRBV4-3, the J call TRBJ1-5; D gene uncertain. The germline gives CDR1 LGHNA, CDR2 YSLEER. There are 15 residues in the CDR3. The CDR3 region has the DNA TGCGCCAGCGGCCAAGATAGGCAGGGCAATCAGCCCCAGCATTTT. It encodes CASGQDRQGNQPQHF.

The chain has TRBV9 and TRBJ2-1; 8 nucleotides align to TRBD1. Looked up from germline, CDR1 is SGDLS and CDR2 is YYNGEE. J lost 3 bases, V lost 0 bases, and 2 bases had no gene match. The CDR3 is 15 residues long. As DNA, the CDR3 is TGTGCCAGCAGCGTAGGACAGGGGTACTACAATGAGCAGTTCTTC. Translating it yields CASSVGQGYYNEQFF.

This clonotype was seen a few times. V is TRBV10-3 and J is TRBJ2-7, with D maybe TRBD1 (6 bases). The V end was cut by 4 bases, the J end by 7 bases, with 14 bases between. CDR3 length: 13 amino acids. Germline CDR1 is ENHRY and CDR2 is SYGVKD. DNA for the CDR3: TGTGCCATCAGTGCTACAGGGCGATTGGAGCAGTACTTC. Translated: CAISATGRLEQYF.

This clonotype occurred many times. The CDR3: CASSQARNSPLHF. The CDR3, as DNA: TGTGCCAGCAGCCAAGCCAGAAATTCACCCCTCCACTTT. The chain has TRBV3-1 and TRBJ1-6, with D unresolved. Trimming removed 1 base from V and 7 bases from J, with 5 bases in between. The CDR3 has 13 amino acids. In germline, CDR1 is LGHDT, CDR2 YNNKEL (reference sequence). The entire variable domain, with the rest obtained from reference TRBV3-1 and TRBJ1-6, is as follows: DTAVSQTPKYLVTQMGNDKSIKCEQNLGHDTMYWYKQDSKKFLKIMFSYNNKELIINETVPNRFSPKSPDKAHLNLHINSLELGDSAVYFCASSQARNSPLHFGNGTRLTVT.

This clonotype was seen once. This rearrangement joins TRBV29-1 to TRBJ1-1; no definite D call. Trimming shortened V by 7 bases and J by 0 bases, and 6 bases separated the two germline ends. Germline CDR1 and CDR2: SQVTM and ANQGSEA. CDR3 length: 11 amino acids. CDR3 amino acids: CSGQLNTEAFF. DNA for the CDR3: TGCAGCGGTCAATTGAACACTGAAGCTTTCTTT.

The gene calls are TRBV25-1 and TRBJ2-3; 13 nucleotides line up with TRBD2. The CDR3 has 16 amino acids. V shed 3 bases, J shed 6 bases, and the junction held 6 bases outside the gene matches. From germline, CDR1 is MGHDK and CDR2 SYGVNS. The CDR3 DNA reads TGTGCCAGCAGTGAGGGGACTAGCGGGGTCAGTGATACGCAGTATTTT. This sequence encodes CASSEGTSGVSDTQYF.